This TCR beta chain was retrieved from a study of cytomegalovirus exposure and HLA in healthy donors. In its sample, this clone was seen a few times. Sequenced by immunoSEQ multiplex PCR; TCRdb stores in-frame clones only, minus some. The data contain over 150,000 clones, around 84% of them singletons. The CDR3 covers 15 residues. Germline values: CDR1 GTSNPN, CDR2 SVGIG (reference sequence). Trimming stripped 0 bases from V and 5 bases from J, with 14 bases between. The rearrangement joins TRBV30 to TRBJ1-5, with a tentative D call TRBD1 (6 bases). The clonotype comes from a human donor in good health. The sequenced material came from PBMCs. As DNA, the CDR3 is TGTGCCTGGAGTGTACAGGGTCAAGGTTATCAGCCCCAGCATTTT. Translation gives CAWSVQGQGYQPQHF.